The 10 T cell receptor beta chains below all came from one sample that was sequenced in a study of shared clonotypes between healthy human individuals. This table comes from immunoSEQ multiplex PCR, and its TCRdb copy is limited to in-frame clones, with some not included. The sample records some 2,500,000 clones, roughly 93% being singletons. Material: naive CD4+ T cells from PBMCs. The subset was: CD45RA+ positively selected. These receptor sequences come from a man in his late teens or twenties in good health. Some clones in this sample may be carry-over from other donors' samples.

V and J are TRBV5-1 and TRBJ2-5; 8 positions agree with TRBD1. CDR1 and CDR2 (germline): SGHRS, YFSETQ. The V and J ends lost 3 bases and 2 bases, in that order; junction bases with no gene match: 6. The CDR3 loop spans 15 amino acids. The CDR3 region has the DNA TGCGCCAGCAGCTGGGGACAGGCGGGACAAGAGACCCAGTACTTC. Its translation: CASSWGQAGQETQYF.

The chain is built from TRBV29-1 and TRBJ1-2; D gene ambiguous. The CDR3 has 14 residues. The V gene's germline CDR1 is SQVTM and CDR2 ANQGSEA. V lost 1 base, J lost 4 bases, and 13 bases lay in between. CDR3 DNA: TGCAGCGTTGAAGTTGAAAGGGCTGGCTATGGCTACACCTTC. This codes for CSVEVERAGYGYTF. Using reference TRBV29-1 and TRBJ1-2 for the parts outside the CDR3, the full variable domain is SAVISQKPSRDICQRGTSLTIQCQVDSQVTMMFWYRQQPGQSLTLIATANQGSEATYESGFVIDKFPISRPNLTFSTLTVSNMSPEDSSIYLCSVEVERAGYGYTFGSGTRLTVV.

This CDR3 is CASSLSRGGDTQYF. The CDR3, as DNA: TGTGCCAGCAGCTTATCCAGGGGCGGAGATACGCAGTATTTT. The chain joins TRBV7-2 to TRBJ2-3; D might be TRBD1 (6 bases). From germline, CDR1 is SGHTA and CDR2 FQGNSA. The CDR3 is made up of 14 amino acids. V lost 2 bases to trimming and J lost 5 bases, with 11 bases between them.

The rearrangement links TRBV9 to TRBJ2-2, with D possibly TRBD2 on 5 matching bases. In germline, CDR1 is SGDLS, CDR2 YYNGEE. The CDR3 is made up of 16 amino acids. Trimming cost V 2 bases and J 0 bases, with 11 bases left between them. The CDR3 spells CASSVGGRTNTGELFF. CDR3 nucleotide sequence: TGTGCCAGCAGCGTCGGAGGAAGAACGAACACCGGGGAGCTGTTTTTT.

The chain has TRBV19 and TRBJ1-5; D unresolved. CDR1 is LNHDA, CDR2 SQIVND, per germline (reference sequence). V lost 0 bases to trimming and J lost 6 bases, with 6 bases between them. The CDR3 is made up of 13 amino acids. CDR3 residues: CASSIEGIQPQHF. In DNA form, the CDR3 reads TGTGCCAGTAGTATAGAGGGCATTCAGCCCCAGCATTTT.

A word on this clone: The same CDR3 is also encoded by other DNA sequences in this sample. CDR3 sequence (DNA): TGTGCCACCAGCAGAGAAGGACAGGGTTATGGCTACACCTTC. This gives the protein CATSREGQGYGYTF. The rearrangement uses TRBV15 and TRBJ1-2; TRBD1 matches 8 bases. V was clipped by 0 bases and J by 5 bases; unmatched bases: 2. Germline V gene data show CDR1 as LNHNV and CDR2 as YYDKDF (reference sequence). CDR3 length: 14 residues.

The V call is TRBV2, the J call TRBJ2-7, with TRBD1 identical over 9 bases. The J segment lost 3 bases and the V segment lost 10 bases, leaving 4 bases of the junction unmatched. Germline V lookup: CDR1 SNHLY, CDR2 FYNNEI. This CDR3 has 12 residues. CDR3 sequence (DNA): TGTGCCACGGGACAGGGATACTACGAGCAGTACTTC. As protein: CATGQGYYEQYF.

V is TRBV19 and J is TRBJ2-3, with TRBD1 as a possible D gene (6 bases). This CDR3 spans 15 amino acids. V gave up 6 bases and J gave up 0 bases, with 13 bases separating them. The germline V gene has CDR1 LNHDA and CDR2 SQIVND (reference sequence). The DNA of the CDR3 is TGTGCCAGTAGCGATGACAGGTCTAGCACAGATACGCAGTATTTT. Protein: CASSDDRSSTDTQYF.

This rearrangement joins TRBV30 to TRBJ1-1; the D gene is possibly TRBD1 (6 bases). CDR1 is GTSNPN, CDR2 SVGIG, per germline (reference sequence). CDR3 length equals 13 residues. V dropped 2 bases and J dropped 6 bases, with 13 bases sitting between them. Here the CDR3 DNA reads TGTGCCTGGAGTATCGGACAGTCTTCTGAAGCTTTCTTT. It translates to CAWSIGQSSEAFF. The full variable domain, rest sourced from reference TRBV30 and TRBJ1-1, is SQTIHQWPATLVQPVGSPLSLECTVEGTSNPNLYWYRQAAGRGLQLLFYSVGIGQISSEVPQNLSASRPQDRQFILSSKKLLLSDSGFYLCAWSIGQSSEAFFGQGTRLTVV.

The genes are TRBV6-1 and TRBJ1-2; 7 nucleotides agree with TRBD1. Germline assignment: CDR1 MNHNS and CDR2 SASEGT. After removal of 3 bases from V and 4 bases from J, the junction contained 8 bases not matched to a gene. The CDR3 is 15 amino acids. The CDR3 DNA reads TGTGCCAGCAGTGACCCGATACAGGGGACCTATGGCTACACCTTC. Translating it yields CASSDPIQGTYGYTF.